One sample yielded the 2 T cell receptor beta chains listed below, sequenced in a study of T cells in Graves' hyperthyroidism and ophthalmopathy. Authors of the study amplified TCR beta CDR3 regions from RNA transcripts. The TCR CDR3 was amplified in a first-round RT-PCR using the HTBI primer set. TCRdb used MiXCR to reprocess the multiplex PCR reads, holding one entry per CDR3 protein. Here the sample spans around 490,000 distinct CDR3 sequences, just under 20% being singletons. Input material: blood. The receptors derive from a man in his forties with Graves' ophthalmopathy.

A few counts support this clonotype. This rearrangement joins TRBV27 to TRBJ2-1; D is possibly TRBD2 (5 bases). The CDR3 is made up of 15 amino acids. Per germline, CDR1 MNHEY and CDR2 SMNVEV (reference sequence). The germline V and J ends were trimmed by 3 bases and 6 bases, with 15 bases remaining between them. CDR3 in DNA: TGTGCCAGCAGTTTTATCCCCTCTAGCTTCAATGAGCAGTTCTTC. Translated, it gives CASSFIPSSFNEQFF.

This chain connects TRBV29-1 to TRBJ2-7; the match to TRBD1 covers 7 bases. The CDR3 spans 12 residues. V lost 6 bases and J lost 5; bases outside the gene matches: 7. The germline CDR1 and CDR2 sequences are SQVTM and ANQGSEA. The CDR3 loop reads CSVMTGWDEQYF. CDR3 DNA sequence: TGCAGCGTGATGACAGGGTGGGACGAGCAGTACTTC.